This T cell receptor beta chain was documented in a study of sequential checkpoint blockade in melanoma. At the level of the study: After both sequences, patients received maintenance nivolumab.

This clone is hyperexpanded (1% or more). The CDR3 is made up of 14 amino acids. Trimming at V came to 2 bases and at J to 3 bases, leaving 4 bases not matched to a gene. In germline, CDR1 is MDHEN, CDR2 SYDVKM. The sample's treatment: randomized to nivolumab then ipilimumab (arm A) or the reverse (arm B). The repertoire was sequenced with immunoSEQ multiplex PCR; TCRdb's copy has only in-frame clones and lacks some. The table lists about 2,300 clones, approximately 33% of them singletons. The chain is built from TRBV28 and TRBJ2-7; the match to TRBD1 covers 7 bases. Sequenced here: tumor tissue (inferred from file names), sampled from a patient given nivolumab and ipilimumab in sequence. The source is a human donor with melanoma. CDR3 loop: CASSLGDSYYEQYF. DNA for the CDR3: TGTGCCAGCAGTTTAGGGGACAGTTACTACGAGCAGTACTTC. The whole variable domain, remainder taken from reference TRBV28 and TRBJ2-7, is DVKVTQSSRYLVKRTGEKVFLECVQDMDHENMFWYRQDPGLGLRLIYFSYDVKMKEKGDIPEGYSVSREKKERFSLILESASTNQTSMYLCASSLGDSYYEQYFGPGTRLTVT.